This T cell receptor beta chain is from a study of T cell repertoires and leukemia-associated antigens. V dropped 6 bases and J dropped 4; count of bases not matched to a gene: 5. CDR3 length equals 13 residues. In its sample, this clonotype ranks as hyperexpanded. Its specificity is unknown. TCRdb re-analysed the 5' RACE reads in MiXCR, keeping a single row per CDR3 protein. This sample has over 10,000 distinct CDR3 sequences, with more than 40% found just once. This sequence joins TRBV12-3 or TRBV12-4 and TRBJ1-2; 7 bases fit TRBD1. The clonotype originates from a female donor in good health. The sample comprised CD3+ T cells sorted from blood and cultured. As DNA, the CDR3 is TGTGCCAGCAGCAACGGACAGGTCTATGGCTACACCTTC. Its protein product is CASSNGQVYGYTF.